The 20 T cell receptor beta chains given below trace back to one sample, sequenced in a study of CDR3 diversity in severe acne. TCRdb ran MiXCR on the PCR reads and lists one entry per CDR3 protein. This repertoire shows tens of thousands of distinct CDR3 sequences, about 54% found once; its top ten account for 13% to 15%. Sequencing was done on a sample of blood. The receptors shown here come from a male donor in good health, without acne.

Comments on this clonotype: Germline is not matched at one junction end, which may reflect a read error. The rearrangement uses TRBV7-2 and TRBJ2-5; D unresolved. CDR1 is SGHTA and CDR2 is FQGNSA in the germline V gene. CDR3 length: 13 residues. The CDR3 sequence is CASSRVRSGSEHF. The CDR3 DNA follows: TGTGCCAGCAGCCGGGTACGCAGTGGGTCCGAGCACTTC.

V gene TRBV2 combines with J gene TRBJ1-3; D is unclear. Trimming pared 6 bases from V and 3 bases from J, leaving 15 bases between. CDR3 length: 15 residues. Germline lookup yields CDR1 SNHLY and CDR2 FYNNEI. CDR3 in amino acids: CASRKTGGNGNTIYF. The CDR3, as DNA: TGTGCCAGCAGAAAAACGGGAGGGAATGGAAACACCATATATTTT.

The chain is built from TRBV5-1 and TRBJ2-7; D uncertain. Trimming pared 2 bases from V and 2 bases from J, leaving 11 bases between. This CDR3 spans 14 amino acids. Germline V gene data show CDR1 as SGHRS and CDR2 as YFSETQ. The CDR3 coding sequence is TGCGCCAGCAGCTTCGGCTTCCCCCCCTACGAGCAGTACTTC. This encodes CASSFGFPPYEQYF.

The chain joins TRBV7-2 to TRBJ2-7, with 11 bases matching TRBD2. The CDR3 contains 16 residues. Trimming took 4 bases from V and 2 from J; bases not matched to a gene: 7. CDR1 and CDR2 (germline): SGHTA, FQGNSA. CDR3 residues: CASSSADSGRAYEQYF. In nucleotides, the CDR3 is TGTGCCAGCAGCTCCGCCGATAGCGGGAGGGCCTACGAGCAGTACTTC. Combining the CDR3 with reference TRBV7-2 and TRBJ2-7 gives the whole variable domain GAGVSQSPSNKVTEKGKDVELRCDPISGHTALYWYRQSLGQGLEFLIYFQGNSAPDKSGLPSDRFSAERTGGSVSTLTIQRTQQEDSAVYLCASSSADSGRAYEQYFGPGTRLTVT.

CDR3 region: CASSRGGSEKLFF. The DNA of the CDR3 is TGTGCCAGCAGCAGAGGGGGGAGTGAAAAACTGTTTTTT. J is TRBJ1-4 and V is TRBV5-5, with D possibly TRBD1 on 6 matching bases. The germline gives CDR1 SGHKS, CDR2 YYEKEE (reference sequence). This CDR3 spans 13 amino acids. Between the trimmed V and J ends, which lost 4 bases and 7 bases, there was a span of 11 bases.

The V and J genes are TRBV24-1 and TRBJ2-3; weak D call: TRBD2 (6 bases). V dropped 2 bases and J dropped 0 bases, with 8 bases sitting between them. CDR3 length equals 15 residues. From germline, CDR1 is KGHDR and CDR2 SFDVKD. The CDR3 nucleotides read TGTGCCACCAGTGATTACGGGGGTAGCACAGATACGCAGTATTTT. Encoded protein: CATSDYGGSTDTQYF.

J is TRBJ2-7 and V is TRBV20-1; 8 bases agree with TRBD2. The J segment lost 3 bases and the V segment lost 5 bases, leaving 9 bases of the junction unmatched. The germline V gene encodes CDR1 DFQATT and CDR2 SNEGSKA (reference sequence). The CDR3 extends over 14 amino acids. The CDR3 DNA reads as TGCAGTGCTCGCCGACTAGCGAGTCACTACGAGCAGTACTTC. Translated: CSARRLASHYEQYF.

A word on this clonotype: It is likely a read error, because the conserved phenylalanine at the end of the CDR3 is missing. The V gene is TRBV7-9, the J gene TRBJ2-7, with 7 nucleotides matching TRBD2. Germline V CDR1 and CDR2: SEHNR, FQNEAQ (reference sequence). The CDR3 covers 13 residues. V lost 5 bases, J lost 5 bases, and 6 bases stayed unmatched. The CDR3 coding sequence is TGTGCCAGCAGCAAAGGACTAGGGAACGAGCAGTACTAC. The encoded protein is CASSKGLGNEQYY.

There are a few counts of this clonotype. The chain couples TRBV25-1 to TRBJ1-2; TRBD1 matches 8 bases. Trimming cost V 2 bases and J 2 bases; bases outside gene matches: 7. This CDR3 has 16 residues. Germline V gene sequence: CDR1 MGHDK, CDR2 SYGVNS. The CDR3 reads CASSEALGQGNYGYTF. DNA for the CDR3: TGTGCCAGCAGTGAAGCGCTTGGACAGGGAAACTATGGCTACACCTTC.

This chain joins TRBV9 and TRBJ1-2; D is perhaps TRBD1 (5 bases). CDR1 SGDLS and CDR2 YYNGEE come from the germline V gene. Trimming took off 5 bases at V and 5 bases at J, with 16 bases between the two ends. CDR3 length equals 14 residues. CDR3 protein: CASRDTSTVYGYTF. The CDR3 DNA reads as TGTGCCAGCAGGGATACCTCGACAGTTTATGGCTACACCTTC.

V and J are TRBV7-9 and TRBJ1-1, with a possible D match to TRBD1 (6 bases). V lost 1 base and J 7 bases, leaving 10 bases between the germline ends. The CDR3 runs to 13 residues. Germline loops: CDR1 SEHNR, CDR2 FQNEAQ (reference sequence). CDR3 DNA: TGTGCCAGCAGCTTAGTAGGGGGGGGTGAAGCTTTCTTT. Amino acid sequence: CASSLVGGGEAFF.

Worth noting for this clonotype: The CDR3 does not end in the conserved phenylalanine or tryptophan, so this is likely a read error. The DNA is omitted, as the CDR3 cannot be located on it reliably, and the CDR3 follows TCRdb's listing. V gene TRBV7-9 combines with J gene TRBJ1-5. The CDR3 contains 15 residues when both ends are counted. Per the germline V gene, CDR1 is SEHNR and CDR2 is FQNEAQ (reference sequence). CDR3 sequence reads: CASSLDGRANQPQQP.

This clonotype was recorded only once. J is TRBJ2-7 and V is TRBV20-1; TRBD2 aligns across 10 bases. There are 16 residues in the CDR3. The V gene's germline CDR1 is DFQATT and CDR2 SNEGSKA (reference sequence). V dropped 0 bases and J dropped 4; count of bases not matched to a gene: 9. The CDR3 sequence is CSARDRELAGSYEQYF. CDR3 sequence (DNA): TGCAGTGCTAGAGATAGGGAACTAGCGGGGTCGTACGAGCAGTACTTC.

V usage is TRBV9 and J usage is TRBJ1-1; D uncertain. This CDR3 contains 18 residues. Germline CDR1 reads SGDLS; CDR2 reads YYNGEE. V lost 0 bases, J lost 3 bases, and 21 bases lay in between. The CDR3 region is CASSVVGAGHTEDTEAFF. The CDR3 nucleotides read TGTGCCAGCAGCGTAGTTGGCGCAGGCCACACGGAAGACACTGAAGCTTTCTTT.

This clonotype was detected a few times. The V and J genes are TRBV7-2 and TRBJ2-7; the match to TRBD1 covers 7 bases. J lost 3 bases, V lost 5 bases, and 4 bases had no gene match. This CDR3 has 13 amino acids. CDR1 and CDR2 from the germline V gene are SGHTA and FQGNSA. In DNA, the CDR3 is TGTGCCAGCAGCATCGACAGGGACTACGAGCAGTACTTC. Translating it yields CASSIDRDYEQYF.

The chain recombines TRBV20-1 with TRBJ1-5; TRBD1 matches 7 bases. The CDR3 runs 15 residues. CDR1 is DFQATT, CDR2 SNEGSKA, per germline (reference sequence). V gave up 0 bases and J gave up 6 bases; unmatched junction bases: 8. The chain's CDR3 is CSARDAGTESQPQHF. The CDR3 DNA is TGCAGTGCTAGAGATGCTGGGACAGAGAGTCAGCCCCAGCATTTT.

A few counts support this clonotype. The gene calls are TRBV29-1 and TRBJ2-7; 7 bases agree with TRBD1. This CDR3 contains 16 residues. Germline V gene data show CDR1 as SQVTM and CDR2 as ANQGSEA. V lost 4 bases, J lost 3 bases, and 15 bases stayed unmatched. This CDR3 reads CSVGGLLGQSLYEQYF. The CDR3, as DNA: TGCAGCGTTGGGGGGTTGTTGGGACAGTCACTCTACGAGCAGTACTTC.

This clonotype was observed at least ten times. The CDR3 region is CASSDSWYETQYF. In DNA form, the CDR3 reads TGTGCCAGCAGTGATTCCTGGTATGAGACCCAGTACTTC. The rearrangement joins TRBV25-1 to TRBJ2-5; D unclear. The CDR3 contains 13 residues. CDR1 MGHDK and CDR2 SYGVNS come from the germline V gene. V lost 3 bases to trimming and J lost 5 bases, with 10 bases between them. Filled out from reference TRBV25-1 and TRBJ2-5, the complete variable domain reads EADIYQTPRYLVIGTGKKITLECSQTMGHDKMYWYQQDPGMELHLIHYSYGVNSTEKGDLSSESTVSRIRTEHFPLTLESARPSHTSQYLCASSDSWYETQYFGPGTRLLVL.

This clonotype was seen repeatedly, ten times or more. The V and J genes are TRBV7-2 and TRBJ2-7, with TRBD2 identical over 8 bases. The CDR3 has 14 residues. Germline V gene sequence: CDR1 SGHTA, CDR2 FQGNSA. The V segment lost 6 bases and the J segment 2 bases; nucleotides outside the gene matches: 6. The CDR3 protein is CASSREGTTYEQYF. The CDR3 DNA follows: TGTGCCAGCAGTCGGGAGGGCACCACCTACGAGCAGTACTTC.

The V gene is TRBV7-9, the J gene TRBJ2-7; D may match TRBD1 or TRBD2 (6 bases each). Trimming shortened V by 3 bases and J by 3 bases, and 15 bases separated the two germline ends. CDR1 SEHNR and CDR2 FQNEAQ come from the germline V gene (reference sequence). The CDR3 runs to 15 residues. The CDR3 is CASSFAGGNGYEQYF. CDR3 bases: TGTGCCAGCAGCTTTGCCGGGGGCAATGGCTACGAGCAGTACTTC.